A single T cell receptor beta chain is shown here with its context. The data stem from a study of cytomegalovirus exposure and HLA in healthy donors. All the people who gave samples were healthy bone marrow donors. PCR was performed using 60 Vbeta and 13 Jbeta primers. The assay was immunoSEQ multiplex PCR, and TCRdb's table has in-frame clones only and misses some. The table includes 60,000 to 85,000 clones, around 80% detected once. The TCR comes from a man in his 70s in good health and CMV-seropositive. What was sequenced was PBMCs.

The CDR3 nucleotides read TGTGCCATCACCCGGGACAGGGGCGACGAGCAGTACTTC. This sequence encodes CAITRDRGDEQYF. The chain links TRBV10-3 to TRBJ2-7, with TRBD1 matching over 10 bases. V shed 7 bases and J 5 bases; nucleotides not matched to a gene: 5. Germline CDR1 and CDR2: ENHRY and SYGVKD. This CDR3 spans 13 amino acids.